Each of the 2 T cell receptor beta chains below was sequenced from the same sample in a study of T cells expressing NK-cell markers. TCRdb reworked the 5' RACE reads into one entry per CDR3 protein, no DNA. Listed are roughly 450,000 distinct CDR3 sequences; approximately 1.5% falls within the top ten. The sample comprised blood T cells: a sorted CD56 or NKG2C T cell subset, CD4+ or CD8+ T cells, or bulk PBMC T cells (not recorded which). These receptors originate from a woman between 45 and 60 years old in good health.

The genes are TRBV11-2 and TRBJ2-1. Germline assignment: CDR1 SGHAT and CDR2 FQNNGV. This CDR3 has 15 residues. The CDR3: CASSLEQGVHNEQFF.

The J gene is TRBJ2-5, the V gene TRBV20-1; TCRdb lists TRBD2, though no DNA is available to test this call. Germline V CDR1 and CDR2: DFQATT, SNEGSKA (reference sequence). This CDR3 is 12 amino acids long. CDR3 region: CSAASFKETQYF.